The clone carrying this TCR beta chain has ten or more counts. The antigen is undetermined. The V gene's germline CDR1 is MGHRA and CDR2 YSYEKL. The CDR3 runs 14 residues. V lost 4 bases, J lost 8 bases, and 14 bases lay in between. This specimen comes from a study of response to subunit inactivated influenza vaccine. TCRdb processed the RT-PCR reads anew with MiXCR; each CDR3 protein has one entry. The data contain about half a million distinct CDR3 sequences, 9.5% to 13% of them singletons. General observations from the study: After each seasonal influenza vaccination, few new T cells are recruited, the authors suggested.

The sequencing used PBMCs from blood, collected 35 to 45 days after vaccination. The genes are TRBV4-1 and TRBJ1-4, with D possibly being TRBD1 (5 bases). The sequence came from a man in his forties or fifties who received an inactivated influenza vaccine. The CDR3 loop is CASSRGGDGEKLFF. The CDR3 nucleotides are TGCGCCAGCAGCCGGGGAGGGGACGGGGAAAAACTGTTTTTT.